Given below is one T cell receptor beta chain in context. The study pooled second doses at about 4 or about 12 weeks. Measured with immunoSEQ multiplex PCR; TCRdb has only the in-frame clones, and not every one. The sample holds 250,000 to 300,000 clones, 90% to 95% seen once. This CDR3 has 14 residues. V lost 0 bases and J lost 2, with 8 bases in between. The V gene's germline CDR1 is LGHNA and CDR2 YSLEER. This entry comes from a study of T cell responses to AZD1222 COVID-19 vaccine. The chain has TRBV4-3 and TRBJ2-7; D is uncertain. Sequencing was performed on peripheral blood, taken 28 days after the second AZD1222 dose. The source of this sequence is an adult who received the AZD1222 COVID-19 vaccine. This CDR3 is CASSQDLGTYEQYF. CDR3 in DNA: TGCGCCAGCAGCCAAGATCTAGGAACCTACGAGCAGTACTTC.